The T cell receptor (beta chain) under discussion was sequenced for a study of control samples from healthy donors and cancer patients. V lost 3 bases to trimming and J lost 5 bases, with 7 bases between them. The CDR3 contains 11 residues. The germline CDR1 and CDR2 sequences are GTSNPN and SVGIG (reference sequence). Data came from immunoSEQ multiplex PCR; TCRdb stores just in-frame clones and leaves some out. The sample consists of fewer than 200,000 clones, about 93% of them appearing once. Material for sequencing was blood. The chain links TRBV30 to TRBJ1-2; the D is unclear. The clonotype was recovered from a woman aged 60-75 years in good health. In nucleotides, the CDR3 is TGTGCCTGGAGCGCCGGGTATGGCTACACCTTC. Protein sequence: CAWSAGYGYTF.